The present entry profiles one T cell receptor beta chain with its context. This CDR3 comprises 19 residues. Trimming removed 0 bases at V and 3 bases at J, with 21 bases between. Germline CDR1 is MGHRA and CDR2 is YSYEKL. This record belongs to a study of radiotherapy plus CTLA-4 blockade in lung cancer. Measured with immunoSEQ multiplex PCR; TCRdb has only the in-frame clones, and not every one. Of tens of thousands of clones listed, about 77% were seen once; the top ten hold about 2.2%. The genes are TRBV4-1 and TRBJ2-1; D possibly corresponds to TRBD1 (5 bases). The sample consisted of peripheral blood, taken from a patient treated with radiotherapy plus ipilimumab. The sequence was collected from a human donor with non-small cell lung cancer whose response to radiotherapy plus ipilimumab could not be evaluated. The CDR3 sequence: CASSQDLLNGPQGYNEQFF. In DNA, the CDR3 is TGCGCCAGCAGCCAAGATCTCCTGAACGGGCCGCAGGGCTACAATGAGCAGTTCTTC.